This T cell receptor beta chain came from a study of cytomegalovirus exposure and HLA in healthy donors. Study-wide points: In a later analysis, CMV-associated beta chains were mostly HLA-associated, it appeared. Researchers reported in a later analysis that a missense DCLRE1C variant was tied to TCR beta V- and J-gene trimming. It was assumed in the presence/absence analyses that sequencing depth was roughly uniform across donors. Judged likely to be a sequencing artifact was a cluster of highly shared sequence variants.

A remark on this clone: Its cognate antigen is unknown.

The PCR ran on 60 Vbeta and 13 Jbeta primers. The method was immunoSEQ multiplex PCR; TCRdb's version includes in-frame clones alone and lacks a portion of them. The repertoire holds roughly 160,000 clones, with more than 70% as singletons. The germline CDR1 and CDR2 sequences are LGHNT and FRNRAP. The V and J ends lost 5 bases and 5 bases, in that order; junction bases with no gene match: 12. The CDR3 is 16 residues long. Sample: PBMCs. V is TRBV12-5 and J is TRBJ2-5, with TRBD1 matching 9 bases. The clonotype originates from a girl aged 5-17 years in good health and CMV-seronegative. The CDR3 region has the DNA TGTGCTAGTGGTGAGACGGGACAGGGCCGTGAGGAGACCCAGTACTTC. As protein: CASGETGQGREETQYF.